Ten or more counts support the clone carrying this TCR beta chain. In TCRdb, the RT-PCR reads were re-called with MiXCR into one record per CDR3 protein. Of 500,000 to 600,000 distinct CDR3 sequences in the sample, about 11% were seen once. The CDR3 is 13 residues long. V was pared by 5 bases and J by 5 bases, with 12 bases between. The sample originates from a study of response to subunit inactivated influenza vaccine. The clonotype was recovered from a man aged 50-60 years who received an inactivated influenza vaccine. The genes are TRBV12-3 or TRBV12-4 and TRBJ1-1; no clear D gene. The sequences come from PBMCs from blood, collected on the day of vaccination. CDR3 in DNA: TGTGCCAGCAGTCCCAGGTGGGATACTGAAGCTTTCTTT. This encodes CASSPRWDTEAFF.